Each of the 8 T cell receptor beta chains below was sequenced from the same sample in a study of T-cell memory formation after mild COVID-19. TCRdb processed the 5' RACE reads anew with MiXCR; each CDR3 protein has one entry. The profile shows roughly 600,000 distinct CDR3 sequences, roughly 18% of them singletons. The specimen sequenced was PBMCs or a T cell subset sorted from them (not recorded which). These receptors all come from an adult woman who had mild COVID-19 (a few samples of this study predate the infection). Cell type and time point are not known.

A few counts support this clonotype. This rearrangement joins TRBV5-1 to TRBJ2-1; D is perhaps TRBD1 (6 bases). Germline CDR1 reads SGHRS; CDR2 reads YFSETQ. The CDR3 is made up of 17 amino acids. Deletions cut 1 base from V and 0 bases from J, with 14 bases between. CDR3 nucleotides: TGCGCCAGCAGCTTGTTCCCCACAGGGAGCTCCTACAATGAGCAGTTCTTC. This translates into CASSLFPTGSSYNEQFF.

DNA for the CDR3: TGCGCCAGCAGCCTTTGGACAGGGACGGCCTACAATGAGCAGTTCTTC. Protein: CASSLWTGTAYNEQFF. The rearrangement links TRBV5-1 to TRBJ2-1; TRBD1 aligns across 8 bases. The ends lost 4 bases at V and 2 bases at J; junction bases unmatched: 8. Germline CDR1 SGHRS, CDR2 YFSETQ. CDR3 length: 16 amino acids.

The chain joins TRBV20-1 to TRBJ2-2, with D tentatively TRBD1 or TRBD2 (5 bases each). The germline V gene encodes CDR1 DFQATT and CDR2 SNEGSKA (reference sequence). The CDR3 runs to 15 residues. Deletions cut 0 bases from V and 4 bases from J, with 12 bases between. CDR3 residues: CSAREWGLSTGELFF. CDR3 sequence (DNA): TGCAGTGCTAGAGAGTGGGGGTTGAGCACCGGGGAGCTGTTTTTT.

This clonotype has a handful of counts. The junction does not match germline at one end; this may be a read error. The chain recombines TRBV12-3 or TRBV12-4 with TRBJ2-5; D might be TRBD2 (6 bases). The CDR3 runs to 14 residues. The CDR3 reads CASTRSGVQDTQYF. CDR3 DNA sequence: TGTGCCAGCACGAGGTCGGGGGTTCAAGACACCCAGTACTTC.

Of note for this clonotype: Mismatch with germline at one junction end may stem from a read error. This chain joins TRBV7-2 and TRBJ2-7, with D perhaps assigned TRBD1 or TRBD2 (7 bases each). The germline V gene has CDR1 SGHTA and CDR2 FQGNSA. The CDR3 is 16 amino acids. The CDR3 here is CASNLAATGTNYEQYF. The CDR3 nucleotides are TGTGCCAGCAACTTAGCGGCGACAGGGACTAACTACGAGCAGTACTTC.

The sample holds a few counts of this clonotype. The rearrangement uses TRBV5-5 and TRBJ1-2; tentative D call: TRBD1 (5 bases). This CDR3 is built from 14 residues. CDR1 SGHKS and CDR2 YYEKEE come from the germline V gene (reference sequence). V lost 2 bases and J 1 base, leaving 9 bases between the germline ends. The CDR3 DNA follows: TGTGCCAGCAGCTTAGGGGTCCTTAACTATGGCTACACCTTC. Its protein product is CASSLGVLNYGYTF.

V is TRBV6-6 and J is TRBJ1-1; 7 nucleotides agree with TRBD1. Unmatched junction bases numbered 6, after V lost 6 bases and J lost 11 bases. Germline V gene data show CDR1 as MNHNY and CDR2 as SVGAGI (reference sequence). There are 11 residues in the CDR3. The CDR3 loop reads CASSSDRRAFF. Written as DNA, the CDR3 is TGTGCCAGCAGCTCGGACAGGAGGGCTTTCTTT.

The chain has TRBV2 and TRBJ2-2; D unclear. This CDR3 is 14 amino acids long. The V gene's germline CDR1 is SNHLY and CDR2 FYNNEI. Trimming shortened V by 8 bases and J by 2 bases, and 12 bases separated the two germline ends. For the CDR3, the DNA is TGTGCCAGCGGGCTCCGTGGTAACACCGGGGAGCTGTTTTTT. Amino acids: CASGLRGNTGELFF. The full variable domain, rest sourced from reference TRBV2 and TRBJ2-2, is EPEVTQTPSHQVTQMGQEVILRCVPISNHLYFYWYRQILGQKVEFLVSFYNNEISEKSEIFDDQFSVERPDGSNFTLKIRSTKLEDSAMYFCASGLRGNTGELFFGEGSRLTVL.